These T cell receptor beta chains were read from a single sample in a study of metastatic and nonmetastatic thyroid tumors. MiXCR was used by TCRdb to re-call the PCR reads. Of approximately 31,000 clones listed, 15% to 20% are singletons. The sequenced sample consisted of blood. The receptors here all came from a female donor with papillary thyroid cancer or a benign thyroid nodule (not recorded which). Some clones in this sample may be carry-over from other donors' samples. Each CDR3 is given with its conserved first and last residue. The D gene is left open where the match is weak. Size tells how often a clone was seen (once, few, many) or the class of an expanded clone, and some rows leave it out.

many 16 TRBD2 TRBJ2-2 TRBV15 CATSRDTGGNTGELFF TGTGCCACCAGCAGAGATACGGGGGGGAACACCGGGGAGCTGTTTTTT
many 14 NA TRBJ2-7 TRBV3-1 CASSRTDRIYEQYF TGTGCCAGCAGCCGGACCGACAGGATCTACGAGCAGTACTTC
many 14 TRBD1 TRBJ2-7 TRBV19 CASDPGQGSFEQYF TGTGCCAGTGATCCGGGACAGGGGAGTTTTGAGCAGTACTTC
NA 12 NA TRBJ1-5 TRBV4-1 CASSQPNQPQHF TGCGCCAGCAGCCAGCCGAATCAGCCCCAGCATTTT
few 16 NA TRBJ2-1 TRBV12-3/TRBV12-4 CASSGPGFGSYNEQFF TGTGCCAGCAGTGGGCCAGGGTTTGGCTCCTACAATGAGCAGTTCTTC
many 14 TRBD1 TRBJ2-7 TRBV20-1 CSAAPGQNSYEQYF TGCAGTGCTGCTCCGGGACAGAACTCCTACGAGCAGTACTTC
many 14 TRBD1 TRBJ1-4 TRBV20-1 CSARDPRGEEKLFF TGCAGTGCTAGAGATCCCAGGGGGGAGGAAAAACTGTTTTTT
many 14 TRBD2 TRBJ2-7 TRBV7-8 CASSKSGGTYEQYF TGTGCCAGCAGCAAAAGCGGGGGGACCTACGAGCAGTACTTC
once 15 TRBD2 TRBJ2-1 TRBV11-2 CASSRFRARGSEQFF TGTGCCAGCAGCCGATTCCGGGCCCGCGGGAGTGAGCAGTTCTTC
many 15 NA TRBJ1-1 TRBV7-2 CASSLGRLMNTEAFF TGTGCCAGCAGCCTCGGACGCCTCATGAACACTGAAGCTTTCTTT
NA 15 NA TRBJ2-7 TRBV6-1 CASRVEGDWTYEQYF TGTGCCAGCAGAGTGGAGGGGGATTGGACCTACGAGCAGTACTTC
many 16 TRBD2 TRBJ2-1 TRBV4-2 CASSPGGAGNYNEQFF TGTGCCAGCAGCCCCGGGGGAGCGGGGAACTACAATGAGCAGTTCTTC
few 15 NA TRBJ1-1 TRBV27 CASTKGRGGGTEAFF TGTGCCAGCACAAAAGGCAGGGGAGGGGGCACTGAAGCTTTCTTT
many 15 TRBD1 TRBJ1-1 TRBV4-1 CASSRGTGSSTEAFF TGCGCCAGCAGCCGAGGGACAGGTTCGAGCACTGAAGCTTTCTTT